This is a list of T cell receptor beta chains from one sample in a study of blood T cell repertoires in COVID-19. The repertoire was sequenced with immunoSEQ multiplex PCR; TCRdb's copy has only in-frame clones and lacks some. In the table there are approximately 200,000 clones, 85% of which are singletons. The sample was PBMCs or T cells enriched from blood (not recorded which). The receptor set was obtained from a man in his forties who had recovered from COVID-19. CDR3s include the opening cysteine and the closing phenylalanine or tryptophan. Fields, in order: V gene, clone size, J gene, D gene, CDR3 protein, CDR3 DNA. D genes are given only for firm matches. Clone size appears in some rows only: once, few, many, or a class for an expanded clone.

TRBV20-1,.,TRBJ2-1,.,CSASSPTSYNEQFF,TGCAGTGCTAGTAGCCCGACTTCCTACAATGAGCAGTTCTTC
TRBV7-2,.,TRBJ1-1,.,CASSTYRKNTEAFF,TGTGCCAGCAGCACATACAGGAAGAACACTGAAGCTTTCTTT
TRBV5-1,.,TRBJ2-1,TRBD2,CASSSLSGNGNNEQFF,TGCGCCAGCAGCTCCCTTAGCGGGAATGGTAACAATGAGCAGTTCTTC
TRBV19,once,TRBJ2-5,.,CASGESGSAGQTQYF,TGTGCCAGTGGGGAATCTGGGAGCGCCGGGCAGACCCAGTACTTC
TRBV11-1,.,TRBJ2-1,TRBD2,CASKLAWYNEQFF,TGTGCCAGCAAACTAGCGTGGTACAATGAGCAGTTCTTC
TRBV19,.,TRBJ1-5,.,CASSIGGGSNQPQHF,TGTGCCAGTAGTATCGGGGGTGGGAGCAATCAGCCCCAGCATTTT
TRBV18,.,TRBJ1-3,TRBD1,CASSPLSTGVDGNTIYF,TGTGCCAGCTCACCTTTGTCGACAGGGGTCGACGGAAACACCATATATTTT
TRBV7-6,few,TRBJ2-7,.,CASSLGVSGEQYF,TGTGCCAGCAGCTTAGGAGTCAGCGGGGAGCAGTACTTC
TRBV21-1,.,TRBJ1-2,.,CASSSRRDRPYGYTF,TGTGCCAGCAGCAGCCGACGGGACAGACCTTATGGCTACACCTTC
TRBV30,.,TRBJ1-2,.,CAWSVRQGYGYTF,TGTGCCTGGAGTGTACGGCAGGGCTATGGCTACACCTTC
TRBV13,.,TRBJ2-7,TRBD2,CASSSLAGEQYF,TGTGCCAGCAGCTCACTAGCGGGCGAGCAGTACTTC
TRBV12-5,.,TRBJ2-7,TRBD2,CASGLAWAGGPYEQYF,TGTGCTAGTGGTTTGGCGTGGGCGGGAGGGCCCTACGAGCAGTACTTC
TRBV19,.,TRBJ1-2,.,CASSMLANQLHGYTF,TGTGCCAGTAGTATGTTGGCCAACCAGTTACATGGCTACACCTTC